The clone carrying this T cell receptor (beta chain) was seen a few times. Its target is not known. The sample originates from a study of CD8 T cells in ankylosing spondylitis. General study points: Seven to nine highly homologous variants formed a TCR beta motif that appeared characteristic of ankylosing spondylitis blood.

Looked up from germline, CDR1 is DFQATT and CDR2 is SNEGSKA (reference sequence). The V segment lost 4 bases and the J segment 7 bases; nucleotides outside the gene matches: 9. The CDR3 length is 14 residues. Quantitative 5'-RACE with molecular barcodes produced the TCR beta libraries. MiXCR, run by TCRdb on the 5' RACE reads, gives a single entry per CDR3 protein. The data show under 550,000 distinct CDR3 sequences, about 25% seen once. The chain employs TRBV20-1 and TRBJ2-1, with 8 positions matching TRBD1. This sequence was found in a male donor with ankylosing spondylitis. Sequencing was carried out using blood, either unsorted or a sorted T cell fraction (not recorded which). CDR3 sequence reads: CSAKARGRVNEQFF. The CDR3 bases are TGCAGTGCTAAGGCCAGGGGGCGCGTAAATGAGCAGTTCTTC.